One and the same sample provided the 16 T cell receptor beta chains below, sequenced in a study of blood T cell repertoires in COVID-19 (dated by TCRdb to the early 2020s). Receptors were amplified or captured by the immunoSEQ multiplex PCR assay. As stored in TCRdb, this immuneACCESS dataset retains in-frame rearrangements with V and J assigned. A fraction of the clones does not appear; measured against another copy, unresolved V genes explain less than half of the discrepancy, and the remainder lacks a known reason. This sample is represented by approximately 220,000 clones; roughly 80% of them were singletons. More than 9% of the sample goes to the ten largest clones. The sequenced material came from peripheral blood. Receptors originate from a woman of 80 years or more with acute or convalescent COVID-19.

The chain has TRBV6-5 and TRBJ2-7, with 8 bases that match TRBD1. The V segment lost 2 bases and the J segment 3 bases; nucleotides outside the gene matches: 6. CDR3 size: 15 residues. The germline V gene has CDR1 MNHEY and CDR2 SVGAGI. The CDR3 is CASSYRQGPGYEQYF. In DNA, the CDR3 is TGTGCCAGCAGTTACCGACAGGGGCCTGGCTACGAGCAGTACTTC.

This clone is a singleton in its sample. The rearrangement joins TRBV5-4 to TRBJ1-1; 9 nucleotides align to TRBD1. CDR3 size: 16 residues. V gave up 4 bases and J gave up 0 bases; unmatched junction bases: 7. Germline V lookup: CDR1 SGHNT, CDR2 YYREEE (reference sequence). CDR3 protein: CASSMGQGGVNTEAFF. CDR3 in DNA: TGTGCCAGCAGCATGGGACAGGGAGGAGTGAACACTGAAGCTTTCTTT. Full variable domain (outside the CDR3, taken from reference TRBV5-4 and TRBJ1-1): ETGVTQSPTHLIKTRGQQVTLRCSSQSGHNTVSWYQQALGQGPQFIFQYYREEENGRGNFPPRFSGLQFPNYSSELNVNALELDDSALYLCASSMGQGGVNTEAFFGQGTRLTVV.

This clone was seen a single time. In DNA, the CDR3 is TGTGCCAGCAGTATTCGGGACAGGGGCGGCTCACCCCTCCACTTT. Its protein product is CASSIRDRGGSPLHF. V usage is TRBV6-5 and J usage is TRBJ1-6; 10 bases fit TRBD1. Germline V lookup: CDR1 MNHEY, CDR2 SVGAGI. V trimming: 5 bases; J trimming: 10 bases; junction bases outside the gene matches: 8. The CDR3 is 15 residues long.

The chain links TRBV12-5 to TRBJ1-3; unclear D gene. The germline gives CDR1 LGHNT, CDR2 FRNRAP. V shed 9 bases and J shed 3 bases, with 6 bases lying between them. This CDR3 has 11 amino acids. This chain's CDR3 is CASEVGNTIYF. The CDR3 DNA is TGTGCTAGCGAGGTTGGAAACACCATATATTTT.

CDR3 sequence: CASSYGFGGRGNTIYF. Written as DNA, the CDR3 is TGTGCCAGCAGTTACGGGTTCGGAGGCCGTGGAAACACCATATATTTT. V is TRBV6-5 and J is TRBJ1-3; D is uncertain. V lost 2 bases, J lost 3 bases, and 14 bases lay in between. Germline CDR1 MNHEY, CDR2 SVGAGI. The CDR3 contains 16 residues.

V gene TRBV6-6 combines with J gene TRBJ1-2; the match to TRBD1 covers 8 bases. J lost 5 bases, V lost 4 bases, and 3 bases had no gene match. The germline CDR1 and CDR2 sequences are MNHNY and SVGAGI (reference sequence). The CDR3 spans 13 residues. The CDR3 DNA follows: TGTGCCAGCAGTTTAACAGGGGGGTATGGCTACACCTTC. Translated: CASSLTGGYGYTF.

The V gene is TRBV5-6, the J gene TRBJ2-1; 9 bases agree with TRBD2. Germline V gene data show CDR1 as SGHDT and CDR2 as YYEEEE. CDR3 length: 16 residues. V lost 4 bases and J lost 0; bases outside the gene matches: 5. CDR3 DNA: TGTGCCAGCAGCCCTAGCGGGAAGAGCTCCTACAATGAGCAGTTCTTC. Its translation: CASSPSGKSSYNEQFF.

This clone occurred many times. The CDR3 reads CASSPRLAGAVGETQYF. The CDR3 DNA sequence: TGTGCCAGCAGCCCTCGACTAGCGGGGGCCGTGGGTGAGACCCAGTACTTC. The V call is TRBV7-9, the J call TRBJ2-5; TRBD2 aligns across 12 bases. The CDR3 contains 17 residues. Germline CDR1 reads SEHNR; CDR2 reads FQNEAQ (reference sequence). V shed 5 bases, J shed 5 bases, and the junction held 12 bases outside the gene matches.

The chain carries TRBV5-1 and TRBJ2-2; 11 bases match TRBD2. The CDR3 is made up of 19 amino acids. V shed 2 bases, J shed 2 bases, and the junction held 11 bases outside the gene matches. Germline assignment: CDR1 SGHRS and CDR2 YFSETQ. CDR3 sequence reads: CASSLIPGTSGGNTGELFF. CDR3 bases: TGCGCCAGCAGCTTAATACCCGGGACTAGCGGTGGAAACACCGGGGAGCTGTTTTTT.

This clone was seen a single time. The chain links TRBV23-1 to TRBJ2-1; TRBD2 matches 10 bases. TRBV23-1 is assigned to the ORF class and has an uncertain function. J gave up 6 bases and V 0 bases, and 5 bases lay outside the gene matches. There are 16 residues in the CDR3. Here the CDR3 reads CASSQSPSGGFNEQFF. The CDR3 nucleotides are TGCGCCAGCAGTCAATCCCCTAGCGGGGGATTCAATGAGCAGTTCTTC.

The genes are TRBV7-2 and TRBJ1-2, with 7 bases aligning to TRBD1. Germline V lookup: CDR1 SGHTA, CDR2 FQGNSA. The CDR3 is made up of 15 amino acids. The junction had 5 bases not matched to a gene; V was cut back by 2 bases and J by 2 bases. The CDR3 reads CASSLRGGPNYGYTF. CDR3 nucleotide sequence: TGTGCCAGCAGCTTAAGAGGGGGCCCCAACTATGGCTACACCTTC.

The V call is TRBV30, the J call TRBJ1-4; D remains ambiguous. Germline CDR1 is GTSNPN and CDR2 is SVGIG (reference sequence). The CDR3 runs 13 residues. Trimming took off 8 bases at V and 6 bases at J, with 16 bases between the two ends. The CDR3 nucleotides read TGTGCCCAAAGACTCGGTGGCCATGAAAAACTGTTTTTT. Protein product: CAQRLGGHEKLFF.

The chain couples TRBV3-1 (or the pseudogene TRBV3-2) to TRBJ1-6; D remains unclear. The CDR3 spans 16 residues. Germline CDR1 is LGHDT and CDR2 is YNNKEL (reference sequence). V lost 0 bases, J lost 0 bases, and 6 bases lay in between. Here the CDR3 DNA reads TGTGCCAGCAGCCAAGATGAGAGCTCCTATAATTCACCCCTCCACTTT. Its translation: CASSQDESSYNSPLHF.

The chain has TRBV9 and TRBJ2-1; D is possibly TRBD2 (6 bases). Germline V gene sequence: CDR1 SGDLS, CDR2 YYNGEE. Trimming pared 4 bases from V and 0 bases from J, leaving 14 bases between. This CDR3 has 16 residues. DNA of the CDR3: TGTGCCAGCAGCCCCGATCGGGGGAGCTCCTACAATGAGCAGTTCTTC. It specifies CASSPDRGSSYNEQFF. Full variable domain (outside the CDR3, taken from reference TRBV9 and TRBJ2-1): DSGVTQTPKHLITATGQRVTLRCSPRSGDLSVYWYQQSLDQGLQFLIQYYNGEERAKGNILERFSAQQFPDLHSELNLSSLELGDSALYFCASSPDRGSSYNEQFFGPGTRLTVL.

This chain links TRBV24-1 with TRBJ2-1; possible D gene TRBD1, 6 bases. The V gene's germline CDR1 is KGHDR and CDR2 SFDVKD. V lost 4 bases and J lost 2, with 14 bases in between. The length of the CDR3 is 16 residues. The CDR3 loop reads CATSDRFGTTYNEQFF. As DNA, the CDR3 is TGTGCCACCAGTGACCGATTCGGGACAACCTACAATGAGCAGTTCTTC.

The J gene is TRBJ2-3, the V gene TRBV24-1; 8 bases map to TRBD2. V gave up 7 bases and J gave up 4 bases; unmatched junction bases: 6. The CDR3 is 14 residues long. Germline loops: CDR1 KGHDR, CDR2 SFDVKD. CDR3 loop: CATSGRALPDTQYF. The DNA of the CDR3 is TGTGCCACCAGCGGGAGGGCCCTCCCAGATACGCAGTATTTT.